A single sample is the source of the 20 T cell receptor beta chains below, sequenced in a study of T cell repertoires in cytomegalovirus infection. No antigen is known for these receptors. TCRdb re-derived calls from the reads in MiXCR, one entry per CDR3 protein. The top ten clones hold 15% to 20% of a sample with roughly 500,000 distinct CDR3 sequences, 30% to 35% of them seen once. This specimen consisted of cultured PBMCs, obtained from culture after CMV antigen stimulation. The source of these receptors is a human donor in good health (CMV status not recorded). Some clones in this sample may be carry-over from other donors' samples.

This clonotype was observed a handful of times. The chain links TRBV7-2 to TRBJ2-3; unclear D gene. From germline, CDR1 is SGHTA and CDR2 FQGNSA. Trimming removed 4 bases at V and 2 bases at J, with 16 bases between. The CDR3 runs 16 residues. CDR3 nucleotide sequence: TGTGCCAGCAGCTGGGGAATGGTAGAAAACACAGATACGCAGTATTTT. Encoded protein: CASSWGMVENTDTQYF. The whole variable domain, filled in from reference TRBV7-2 and TRBJ2-3, reads GAGVSQSPSNKVTEKGKDVELRCDPISGHTALYWYRQSLGQGLEFLIYFQGNSAPDKSGLPSDRFSAERTGGSVSTLTIQRTQQEDSAVYLCASSWGMVENTDTQYFGPGTRLTVL.

The genes are TRBV5-4 and TRBJ1-2; tentatively, D is TRBD1 (6 bases). CDR3 length equals 14 residues. Germline values: CDR1 SGHNT, CDR2 YYREEE (reference sequence). V shed 0 bases and J shed 8 bases, with 14 bases lying between them. The CDR3 sequence is CASSLDRARHGYTF. The CDR3 bases are TGTGCCAGCAGCTTGGACAGGGCAAGGCACGGCTACACCTTC.

This clonotype came up many times. V and J are TRBV7-8 and TRBJ2-7, with 9 bases identical to TRBD1. V dropped 3 bases and J dropped 5; count of bases not matched to a gene: 8. Germline V lookup: CDR1 SGHVS, CDR2 FQNEAQ. This CDR3 has 15 residues. Here the CDR3 reads CASSLGWTGVDEQYV. CDR3 bases: TGTGCCAGCAGCTTGGGATGGACAGGGGTGGACGAGCAGTACGTC.

The V and J genes are TRBV27 and TRBJ1-1; D unclear. The CDR3 runs to 13 residues. The V end was cut by 3 bases, the J end by 6 bases, with 11 bases between. Germline loops: CDR1 MNHEY, CDR2 SMNVEV (reference sequence). The chain's CDR3 is CASSFGKGAEAFF. The CDR3 region has the DNA TGTGCCAGCAGTTTTGGGAAGGGAGCTGAAGCTTTCTTT.

This clonotype was seen a few times. This chain links TRBV20-1 with TRBJ1-5; 10 bases match TRBD1. Per the germline V gene, CDR1 is DFQATT and CDR2 is SNEGSKA (reference sequence). The trim removed 3 bases at V and 6 bases at J, leaving 14 bases unmatched. CDR3 length: 17 amino acids. CDR3 sequence reads: CSASRATGGGRGQPQHF. CDR3 nucleotide sequence: TGCAGTGCTAGTCGCGCGACAGGGGGCGGCAGGGGTCAGCCCCAGCATTTT.

For this clonotype: A clone one base away is much larger, so this may be a read error. This sequence joins TRBV7-2 and TRBJ1-1, with D possibly matching TRBD1 (5 bases). The V gene lost 1 base and the J gene lost 1 base, with 7 bases spanning the gap. CDR1 and CDR2 (germline): SGHTA, FQGNSA. CDR3 length: 14 residues. CDR3 sequence: CASSLVQGNTEAFF. CDR3 nucleotides: TGTGCCAGCAGCTTAGTCCAGGGGAACACTGAAGCTTTCTTT.

This clonotype was picked up a small number of times. The V and J genes are TRBV24-1 and TRBJ2-1; no clear D gene. Looked up from germline, CDR1 is KGHDR and CDR2 is SFDVKD. The CDR3 extends over 12 amino acids. Trimming removed 8 bases from V and 5 bases from J, with 9 bases in between. CDR3: CATIGNHNEQFF. The CDR3 DNA reads as TGTGCCACCATAGGCAACCACAATGAGCAGTTCTTC.

V usage is TRBV7-9 and J usage is TRBJ2-3; D gene unclear. Germline CDR1 is SEHNR and CDR2 is FQNEAQ (reference sequence). Deletions cut 7 bases from V and 2 bases from J, with 10 bases between. This CDR3 comprises 13 residues. CDR3: CASTPPSTDTQYF. The CDR3 DNA is TGTGCCAGCACCCCCCCCTCCACAGATACGCAGTATTTT.

The sample holds one count of this clonotype. The chain links TRBV28 to TRBJ2-2; 7 positions match TRBD2. V lost 5 bases and J lost 6; bases outside the gene matches: 15. CDR3 size: 17 residues. CDR1 is MDHEN, CDR2 SYDVKM, per germline. The CDR3 region is CASSRWTGGERPGELFF. CDR3 nucleotides: TGTGCCAGCAGTCGCTGGACGGGGGGTGAACGACCCGGGGAGCTGTTTTTT.

The V and J genes are TRBV12-3 or TRBV12-4 and TRBJ2-5; the D is unclear. There are 15 residues in the CDR3. Trimming removed 2 bases from V and 2 bases from J, with 12 bases in between. DNA for the CDR3: TGTGCCAGCAGTTTAAATCCCCTAATACAAGAGACCCAGTACTTC. Protein sequence: CASSLNPLIQETQYF.

This clonotype has at least ten counts. J is TRBJ2-1 and V is TRBV7-2; possibly TRBD2 for D (6 bases). The CDR3 sequence is 13 residues long. Trimming left V 4 bases short and J 9 bases short, with 13 bases between. CDR1 is SGHTA, CDR2 FQGNSA, per germline. The CDR3 sequence: CASSSISGGEQFF. The DNA for the CDR3 is TGTGCCAGCAGCTCGATTAGCGGCGGTGAGCAGTTCTTC. Looking up the rest from reference TRBV7-2 and TRBJ2-1 gives the full variable domain: GAGVSQSPSNKVTEKGKDVELRCDPISGHTALYWYRQSLGQGLEFLIYFQGNSAPDKSGLPSDRFSAERTGGSVSTLTIQRTQQEDSAVYLCASSSISGGEQFFGPGTRLTVL.

This sequence joins TRBV6-2 or TRBV6-3 and TRBJ1-5; D gene uncertain. V lost 8 bases and J lost 0, with 17 bases in between. The germline gives CDR1 MNHEY, CDR2 SVGEGT. The CDR3 extends over 16 amino acids. The CDR3 DNA sequence: TGTGCCAGCCTGAGGGAGAGGGCCTATAGCAATCAGCCCCAGCATTTT. Residues: CASLRERAYSNQPQHF.

The chain has TRBV19 and TRBJ1-2; D may be TRBD1 (6 bases). The V gene's germline CDR1 is LNHDA and CDR2 SQIVND (reference sequence). The CDR3 is 14 amino acids. V lost 6 bases and J 2 bases, leaving 13 bases between the germline ends. This chain's CDR3 is CASRRGAKNYGYTF. The CDR3 DNA reads TGTGCCAGTAGAAGGGGGGCGAAGAACTATGGCTACACCTTC.

In its sample, this clonotype was seen many times. CDR3 amino acids: CASSPRGRGPYNEQFF. The CDR3 nucleotides read TGTGCCAGCAGCCCGCGCGGGAGGGGTCCCTACAATGAGCAGTTCTTC. The rearrangement uses TRBV7-2 and TRBJ2-1; 9 nucleotides line up with TRBD2. V was clipped by 5 bases and J by 2 bases; unmatched bases: 7. CDR3 length equals 16 residues. Germline values: CDR1 SGHTA, CDR2 FQGNSA. Full variable domain (outside the CDR3, taken from reference TRBV7-2 and TRBJ2-1): GAGVSQSPSNKVTEKGKDVELRCDPISGHTALYWYRQSLGQGLEFLIYFQGNSAPDKSGLPSDRFSAERTGGSVSTLTIQRTQQEDSAVYLCASSPRGRGPYNEQFFGPGTRLTVL.

The chain recombines TRBV6-2 or TRBV6-3 with TRBJ2-7, with 8 bases that match TRBD1. This CDR3 has 12 amino acids. J lost 2 bases, V lost 7 bases, and 1 base had no gene match. CDR1 and CDR2 from the germline V gene are MNHEY and SVGEGT. The CDR3 sequence is CASTDRAYEQYV. The CDR3 coding sequence is TGTGCCAGCACGGACAGGGCCTACGAGCAGTACGTC.

This chain connects TRBV19 to TRBJ1-1, with no clear D. Germline values: CDR1 LNHDA, CDR2 SQIVND (reference sequence). This CDR3 comprises 12 residues. V lost 10 bases and J lost 4, with 13 bases in between. This CDR3 reads CATRRSITEAFF. The CDR3 bases are TGTGCCACCCGAAGAAGTATCACTGAAGCTTTCTTT.

This clonotype was counted only a few times. The chain has TRBV7-2 and TRBJ1-5; D might be TRBD1 (5 bases). In germline, CDR1 is SGHTA, CDR2 FQGNSA. This CDR3 has 16 amino acids. V lost 4 bases, J lost 1 base, and 14 bases lay in between. The DNA of the CDR3 is TGTGCCAGCAGCTACAACCCCGGGGCCAGCAATCAGCCCCAGCATTTT. Its protein is CASSYNPGASNQPQHF.

The chain recombines TRBV12-3 or TRBV12-4 with TRBJ1-4; D not resolved. CDR3 size: 15 residues. The V end lost 4 bases, the J end lost 0 bases, and 9 bases lay between the germline ends. CDR3 in DNA: TGTGCCAGCAGTTCGTTACCAGCAACTAATGAAAAACTGTTTTTT. It translates to CASSSLPATNEKLFF.

This clonotype was seen a single time. The J gene is TRBJ1-5, the V gene TRBV19, with 7 bases that match TRBD1. Germline CDR1 is LNHDA and CDR2 is SQIVND (reference sequence). This CDR3 spans 14 amino acids. J was trimmed by 3 bases and V by 5 bases; bases with no gene match: 4. The CDR3 spells CASSGGQPNQPQHF. CDR3 nucleotide sequence: TGTGCCAGTAGTGGGGGACAGCCCAATCAGCCCCAGCATTTT.

This clonotype was counted between two and nine times. The J gene is TRBJ1-1, the V gene TRBV4-3; no firm D call. Germline V gene data show CDR1 as LGHNA and CDR2 as YSLEER. Trimming removed 2 bases from V and 1 base from J, with 5 bases in between. The CDR3 consists of 13 residues. The CDR3 region has the DNA TGCGCCAGCAGCCAACATACGAACACTGAAGCTTTCTTT. Protein: CASSQHTNTEAFF.